Each of the 25 T cell receptor beta chains below was sequenced from the same sample in a study of blood T cell repertoires in COVID-19. Clones were read by immunoSEQ multiplex PCR, and TCRdb kept only the in-frame ones, dropping some. The sample carries some 460,000 clones, around 89% recorded once. Material: peripheral blood. These receptors came from a woman between 25 and 40 years old with acute or convalescent COVID-19.

The chain carries TRBV2 and TRBJ2-3; D ambiguous. Trimming stripped 3 bases from V and 0 bases from J, with 10 bases between. This CDR3 contains 15 residues. The germline gives CDR1 SNHLY, CDR2 FYNNEI. CDR3 sequence reads: CASSEIGPSTDTQYF. The DNA for the CDR3 is TGTGCCAGCAGTGAGATTGGGCCTAGCACAGATACGCAGTATTTT. Filled out from reference TRBV2 and TRBJ2-3, the complete variable domain reads EPEVTQTPSHQVTQMGQEVILRCVPISNHLYFYWYRQILGQKVEFLVSFYNNEISEKSEIFDDQFSVERPDGSNFTLKIRSTKLEDSAMYFCASSEIGPSTDTQYFGPGTRLTVL.

The gene calls are TRBV7-8 and TRBJ2-3, with 8 bases matching TRBD2. This CDR3 spans 16 amino acids. Per germline, CDR1 SGHVS and CDR2 FQNEAQ. V lost 1 base, J lost 1 base, and 4 bases stayed unmatched. CDR3 DNA sequence: TGTGCCAGCAGCTTAGTAGCGGGGCACGGCACAGATACGCAGTATTTT. Its protein is CASSLVAGHGTDTQYF.

The CDR3 bases are TGTGCCAGCAGCTTAGTATCCAGGGTCGAGCAGTACTTC. Encoded protein: CASSLVSRVEQYF. The V and J genes are TRBV11-2 and TRBJ2-7, with a weak D call TRBD1 (5 bases). The V gene's germline CDR1 is SGHAT and CDR2 FQNNGV. The V end was cut by 1 base, the J end by 6 bases, with 10 bases between. The CDR3 is 13 residues long.

DNA of the CDR3: TGTGCCAGCAGACCCGGGACAGGGCCCTACGAGCAGTACTTC. This encodes CASRPGTGPYEQYF. V gene TRBV7-2 combines with J gene TRBJ2-7; 9 nucleotides align to TRBD1. This CDR3 is 14 amino acids long. Germline values: CDR1 SGHTA, CDR2 FQGNSA. The V segment lost 6 bases and the J segment 2 bases; nucleotides outside the gene matches: 5.

The V and J genes are TRBV5-1 and TRBJ2-1; 8 bases agree with TRBD2. CDR3 length: 15 residues. The germline gives CDR1 SGHRS, CDR2 YFSETQ. The V gene end was trimmed by 2 bases and the J gene end by 8 bases; junction bases not matched to a gene: 9. The CDR3 bases are TGCGCCAGCAGCTTAGGGACTAGGGTGGTGCATGAGCAGTTCTTC. This encodes CASSLGTRVVHEQFF.

The J gene is TRBJ1-2, the V gene TRBV4-1; perhaps TRBD1 as D (5 bases). Between the trimmed V and J ends, which lost 5 bases and 7 bases, there was a span of 14 bases. The CDR3 contains 13 residues. Per the germline V gene, CDR1 is MGHRA and CDR2 is YSYEKL. CDR3 bases: TGCGCCAGCAGCACAGGCAGGGTAGGTGGCTACACCTTC. Translating it yields CASSTGRVGGYTF.

The DNA of the CDR3 is TGTGCCAGCAGTCCCTCGGGAGGTGGAGGTACGCAGTATTTT. Protein product: CASSPSGGGGTQYF. This chain links TRBV28 with TRBJ2-3; 7 positions agree with TRBD2. CDR3 length: 14 residues. Germline lookup yields CDR1 MDHEN and CDR2 SYDVKM. J gave up 8 bases and V 5 bases, and 10 bases lay outside the gene matches.

The CDR3 here is CASSSGTGDYEQYF. DNA for the CDR3: TGTGCCAGCAGCTCTGGTACAGGGGACTACGAGCAGTACTTC. The chain links TRBV14 to TRBJ2-7; the match to TRBD1 covers 7 bases. The length of the CDR3 is 14 residues. J was trimmed by 3 bases and V by 5 bases; bases with no gene match: 7. CDR1 and CDR2 from the germline V gene are SGHDN and FVKESK. The variable domain in full, completed from reference TRBV14 and TRBJ2-7, reads EAGVTQFPSHSVIEKGQTVTLRCDPISGHDNLYWYRRVMGKEIKFLLHFVKESKQDESGMPNNRFLAERTGGTYSTLKVQPAELEDSGVYFCASSSGTGDYEQYFGPGTRLTVT.

The chain couples TRBV28 to TRBJ2-3; 8 positions agree with TRBD1. The germline V gene has CDR1 MDHEN and CDR2 SYDVKM. The trim removed 5 bases at V and 1 base at J, leaving 5 bases unmatched. This CDR3 is 15 amino acids long. The CDR3 DNA reads as TGTGCCAGCAGTAGGACAGGGTCTCGCACAGATACGCAGTATTTT. Encoded protein: CASSRTGSRTDTQYF. The whole variable domain, remainder taken from reference TRBV28 and TRBJ2-3, is DVKVTQSSRYLVKRTGEKVFLECVQDMDHENMFWYRQDPGLGLRLIYFSYDVKMKEKGDIPEGYSVSREKKERFSLILESASTNQTSMYLCASSRTGSRTDTQYFGPGTRLTVL.

The V gene is TRBV24-1, the J gene TRBJ2-7; tentative D call: TRBD2 (7 bases). There are 11 residues in the CDR3. V lost 9 bases, J lost 6 bases, and 11 bases lay in between. CDR1 and CDR2 (germline): KGHDR, SFDVKD. Here the CDR3 reads CATEGGAEQYF. The DNA for the CDR3 is TGTGCCACCGAGGGGGGGGCCGAGCAGTACTTC.

This clone has more than one count but fewer than ten. The chain is built from TRBV5-6 and TRBJ1-5, with 8 bases fitting TRBD1. CDR1 and CDR2 (germline): SGHDT, YYEEEE. The CDR3 runs 14 residues. V lost 4 bases, J lost 3 bases, and 3 bases stayed unmatched. The CDR3 loop is CASSVTGVNQPQHF. As DNA, the CDR3 is TGTGCCAGCAGCGTGACAGGGGTCAATCAGCCCCAGCATTTT. Together with reference TRBV5-6 and TRBJ1-5, the CDR3 gives the full variable domain: DAGVTQSPTHLIKTRGQQVTLRCSPKSGHDTVSWYQQALGQGPQFIFQYYEEEERQRGNFPDRFSGHQFPNYSSELNVNALLLGDSALYLCASSVTGVNQPQHFGDGTRLSIL.

The CDR3 loop reads CAWRLAGGRATQYF. In DNA form, the CDR3 reads TGTGCCTGGAGATTAGCGGGGGGGCGGGCGACCCAGTACTTC. The chain is built from TRBV30 and TRBJ2-5; TRBD2 agrees at 11 bases. The CDR3 is made up of 14 amino acids. Germline assignment: CDR1 GTSNPN and CDR2 SVGIG (reference sequence). Trimming removed 3 bases from V and 7 bases from J; junction bases left unmatched: 7.

This chain uses TRBV6-6 with TRBJ2-7; TRBD1 agrees at 11 bases. Trimming took 6 bases from V and 8 from J; bases not matched to a gene: 9. CDR3 length: 14 amino acids. Germline V gives CDR1 MNHNY, CDR2 SVGAGI (reference sequence). The CDR3 DNA reads TGTGCCAGCAGACCAGGACAGGGGGCTGTAAAGCAGTACTTC. It translates to CASRPGQGAVKQYF.

This rearrangement joins TRBV4-1 to TRBJ2-7; maybe TRBD2 (6 bases). V lost 4 bases and J 1 base, leaving 8 bases between the germline ends. CDR1 and CDR2 (germline): MGHRA, YSYEKL. The CDR3 has 13 amino acids. The CDR3: CASSLGTSYEQYF. CDR3 nucleotides: TGCGCCAGCAGCCTTGGGACTTCCTACGAGCAGTACTTC.

The V gene is TRBV7-9, the J gene TRBJ1-2, with a weak D call TRBD1 (6 bases). V was shortened by 4 bases and J by 1 base, with 10 bases between the two germline ends. The length of the CDR3 is 14 residues. Germline V CDR1 and CDR2: SEHNR, FQNEAQ (reference sequence). The CDR3 region is CASSYTGRNYGYTF. The CDR3 DNA reads TGTGCCAGCAGCTACACAGGGCGTAACTATGGCTACACCTTC.

This clone has only one observation. The chain combines TRBV5-1 with TRBJ2-5; 7 positions match TRBD1. CDR1 and CDR2 from the germline V gene are SGHRS and YFSETQ. The CDR3 extends over 17 amino acids. V was pared by 4 bases and J by 3 bases, with 15 bases of the junction left unmatched. CDR3 in amino acids: CASSPPRTGSDEETQYF. The CDR3 DNA is TGCGCCAGCAGCCCACCTCGGACAGGCAGCGACGAAGAGACCCAGTACTTC.

This clone was detected only a few times. The chain employs TRBV7-6 and TRBJ1-2; 8 nucleotides line up with TRBD1. Trimming at V came to 5 bases and at J to 3 bases, leaving 8 bases not matched to a gene. The CDR3 length is 15 residues. Germline CDR1 reads SGHVS; CDR2 reads FNYEAQ. The CDR3 here is CASSEDRGGYYGYTF. In DNA form, the CDR3 reads TGTGCCAGCAGCGAAGACAGGGGAGGGTACTATGGCTACACCTTC.

V and J are TRBV5-5 and TRBJ1-2, with 11 bases fitting TRBD1. Germline CDR1 SGHKS, CDR2 YYEKEE (reference sequence). The CDR3 length is 16 residues. V lost 2 bases, J lost 4 bases, and 7 bases stayed unmatched. CDR3 protein: CASSLRTGGGLYGYTF. The CDR3 nucleotides are TGTGCCAGCAGCTTACGGACAGGGGGCGGTCTCTATGGCTACACCTTC.

This clone has only a few counts. The rearrangement links TRBV28 to TRBJ2-1, with D possibly TRBD1 on 5 matching bases. The germline V and J ends were trimmed by 6 bases and 10 bases, with 10 bases remaining between them. Germline V lookup: CDR1 MDHEN, CDR2 SYDVKM. The length of the CDR3 is 11 residues. Here the CDR3 DNA reads TGTGCCAGCAGATGGGGCCACGAGCAGTTCTTC. It codes for CASRWGHEQFF.

The chain uses TRBV6-5 and TRBJ2-1; a weak D match, TRBD1 (5 bases). Trimming stripped 6 bases from V and 4 bases from J, with 16 bases between. The germline V gene has CDR1 MNHEY and CDR2 SVGAGI. CDR3 length: 15 amino acids. CDR3 DNA sequence: TGTGCCAGCAGGACAGTAATATCCCGGTACAATGAGCAGTTCTTC. Translation: CASRTVISRYNEQFF.

This clone came up once. The chain combines TRBV2 with TRBJ1-1; D is ambiguous. The V and J ends lost 10 bases and 5 bases respectively, with 14 bases between them. In germline, CDR1 is SNHLY, CDR2 FYNNEI. CDR3 length: 12 amino acids. For the CDR3, the DNA is TGTGCCACCCGGACGGACTTTACTGAAGCTTTCTTT. Translated, it gives CATRTDFTEAFF. The entire variable domain, with the rest obtained from reference TRBV2 and TRBJ1-1, is as follows: EPEVTQTPSHQVTQMGQEVILRCVPISNHLYFYWYRQILGQKVEFLVSFYNNEISEKSEIFDDQFSVERPDGSNFTLKIRSTKLEDSAMYFCATRTDFTEAFFGQGTRLTVV.

The V gene is TRBV3-1 (or the pseudogene TRBV3-2), the J gene TRBJ1-4; D is uncertain. Germline V gives CDR1 LGHDT, CDR2 YNNKEL (reference sequence). The CDR3 consists of 15 residues. Trimming pared 4 bases from V and 10 bases from J, leaving 19 bases between. The CDR3 sequence: CASSPQLGPRGKLFF. DNA for the CDR3: TGTGCCAGCAGCCCCCAACTCGGACCCCGGGGAAAACTGTTTTTT.

J is TRBJ1-1 and V is TRBV19; 7 bases agree with TRBD1. Germline CDR1 is LNHDA and CDR2 is SQIVND (reference sequence). The CDR3 is 15 amino acids. Trimming removed 5 bases from V and 3 bases from J; junction bases left unmatched: 9. This chain's CDR3 is CASSQRQGRYTEAFF. CDR3 DNA sequence: TGTGCCAGTAGTCAACGACAGGGCCGGTACACTGAAGCTTTCTTT.

A few counts support this clone. The chain joins TRBV7-2 to TRBJ1-1; perhaps TRBD1 as D (5 bases). The V and J ends lost 5 bases and 4 bases respectively, with 17 bases between them. CDR1 SGHTA and CDR2 FQGNSA come from the germline V gene. The CDR3 length is 15 residues. As DNA, the CDR3 is TGTGCCAGCAGCCCGGGGGGAGGGAGGGTCACTGAAGCTTTCTTT. Amino acid sequence: CASSPGGGRVTEAFF. Full variable domain (remainder filled in from reference TRBV7-2 and TRBJ1-1): GAGVSQSPSNKVTEKGKDVELRCDPISGHTALYWYRQSLGQGLEFLIYFQGNSAPDKSGLPSDRFSAERTGGSVSTLTIQRTQQEDSAVYLCASSPGGGRVTEAFFGQGTRLTVV.

This rearrangement joins TRBV28 to TRBJ1-1; D unclear. The CDR3 consists of 14 residues. Germline V gene lookup returns CDR1 MDHEN and CDR2 SYDVKM. With 6 bases removed from V and 5 bases from J, the gap between germline ends came to 16 bases. This CDR3 reads CASSEPLRGTEAFF. The CDR3, as DNA: TGTGCCAGCAGCGAACCCTTAAGAGGGACTGAAGCTTTCTTT.